This T cell receptor beta chain was recorded in a study of OX40 agonist ivuxolimab in advanced cancers. The assay was immunoSEQ multiplex PCR, and TCRdb's table has in-frame clones only and misses some. The sample consists of about 67,000 clones, just over 90% of them appearing once. V lost 2 bases, J lost 1 base, and 8 bases lay in between. The CDR3 runs to 14 residues. Germline V lookup: CDR1 MNHEY, CDR2 SMNVEV (reference sequence). This clone has only one observation. The clonotype originates from an adult with an advanced solid tumor such as melanoma, head and neck, liver or kidney cancer. The input for sequencing was CD4+ or CD8+ T cells sorted from blood, taken in a trial of the OX40 agonist ivuxolimab. V usage is TRBV27 and J usage is TRBJ2-5; no firm D call. CDR3 DNA: TGTGCCAGCAGTTTACACAGTCCCCAAGAGACCCAGTACTTC. Translation gives CASSLHSPQETQYF.